This T cell receptor (beta chain) came from a study of T-cell reconstitution after alpha-beta-depleted transplantation in children (dated by TCRdb to 2016 to 2017). About the study as a whole: Using TCR repertoire profiling, the study quantitatively followed how T-cell immune reconstitution unfolded in children after TCRalphabeta/CD19-depleted allogeneic hematopoietic cell transplantation. General study outcomes and caveats: Over subsequent months, a decline in hyperexpanded clone frequencies was noted, and after one year, T-cell counts and TCRbeta diversity were mostly ascribed to newly produced T cells. The apparently early alphabetaT-cell count recovery about two months after transplant was reportedly dependent on only several hundred rapidly expanded clones derived from non-depleted graft cells. In some patients, the high TCRbeta diversity seen at day 60 was put down to recipient T cells and intrathymic progenitors that had survived conditioning.

The germline V and J ends show losses of 0 bases and 7 bases respectively, and no gene match explains 6 bases of the junction. In the germline V gene (reference sequence), CDR1 corresponds to DFQATT and CDR2 to SNEGSKA. There are 13 amino acids in the CDR3, from cysteine to phenylalanine inclusive. CDR3 DNA only is kept here, 39 bases in frame from base 1. Receptor amplification or capture employed PCR. Sequencing was performed on an Illumina HiSeq 2500. TCR library preparation used molecular barcoding, with unique molecular identifiers applied to normalize quantification of the TCRbeta repertoire. The public reads were run again by TCRdb, first through fastp at Q25 and then through MiXCR, and only productive beta chains were kept. Every distinct CDR3 protein forms one entry, paired with its most common genes and DNA. The sample table lists some 460,000 distinct CDR3 sequences, 15% to 20% of them with a count of one. The top ten constitute 25% to 30% of the sample.

The label giving this sample's treatment or condition can be read as: allogeneic hematopoietic cell transplantation with graft depleted of TCRalphabeta T cells and CD19 B cells. TCRalphabeta/CD19-depleted allogeneic hematopoietic cell grafts were given to the transplant recipients, all of whom were children. This clonotype was counted only a few times. Its antigen remains undetermined. Per-base quality was not reported, and no clone a single base away is much larger than it. Sequencing was performed on PBMCs, mostly from graft donor cells, taken 360 days after TCRalphabeta/CD19-depleted stem cell transplant. The source is a boy younger than two who had a stem cell transplant for Wiskott-Aldrich syndrome, so the T cells may come from the graft donor. The chain couples TRBV20-1 to TRBJ2-7; TRBD1 lines up with 7 middle nucleotides. The CDR3 reads as follows: CSARDPQGLEQYF. The nucleotides are TGCAGTGCTAGAGACCCACAGGGGTTGGAGCAGTACTTC.